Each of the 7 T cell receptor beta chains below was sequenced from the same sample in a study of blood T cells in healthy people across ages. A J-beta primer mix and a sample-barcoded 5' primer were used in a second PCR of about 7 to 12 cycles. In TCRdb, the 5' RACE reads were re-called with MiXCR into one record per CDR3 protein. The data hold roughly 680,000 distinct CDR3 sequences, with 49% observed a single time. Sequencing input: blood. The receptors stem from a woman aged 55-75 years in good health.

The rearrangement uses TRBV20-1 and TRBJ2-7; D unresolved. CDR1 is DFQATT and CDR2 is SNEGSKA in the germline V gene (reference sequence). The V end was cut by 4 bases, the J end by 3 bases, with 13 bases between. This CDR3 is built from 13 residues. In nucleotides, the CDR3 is TGCAGTGCTACGAACACGGATCACTACGAGCAGTACTTC. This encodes CSATNTDHYEQYF.

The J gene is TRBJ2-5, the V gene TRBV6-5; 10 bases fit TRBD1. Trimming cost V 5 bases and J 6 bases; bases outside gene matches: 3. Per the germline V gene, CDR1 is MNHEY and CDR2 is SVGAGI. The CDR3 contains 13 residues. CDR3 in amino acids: CASSRDRGQTQYF. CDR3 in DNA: TGTGCCAGCAGTCGGGACAGGGGCCAGACCCAGTACTTC.

The CDR3 DNA follows: TGTGCCAGCAGTTTAATTACAGGGGGACCCACAGATACGCAGTATTTT. It is translated as CASSLITGGPTDTQYF. The chain recombines TRBV28 with TRBJ2-3; the match to TRBD1 covers 8 bases. Per germline, CDR1 MDHEN and CDR2 SYDVKM. With 2 bases clipped from V and 2 bases from J, the junction kept 6 bases outside the gene matches. The length of the CDR3 is 16 residues.

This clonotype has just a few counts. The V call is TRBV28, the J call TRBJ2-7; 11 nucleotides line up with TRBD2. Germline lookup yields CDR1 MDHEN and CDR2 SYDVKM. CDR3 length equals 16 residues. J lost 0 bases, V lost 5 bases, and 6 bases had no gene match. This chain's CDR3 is CASSTTSGSPSYEQYF. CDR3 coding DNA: TGTGCCAGCAGTACTACTAGCGGGAGTCCCTCCTACGAGCAGTACTTC.

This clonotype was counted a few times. The CDR3 DNA follows: TGTGCCAGCAGTGCCACCACTAGCAAGAGGGAGACCCAGTACTTC. It encodes CASSATTSKRETQYF. The gene calls are TRBV12-3 or TRBV12-4 and TRBJ2-5; perhaps TRBD2 as D (6 bases). Trimming left V 5 bases short and J 5 bases short, with 18 bases between. This CDR3 has 15 amino acids.

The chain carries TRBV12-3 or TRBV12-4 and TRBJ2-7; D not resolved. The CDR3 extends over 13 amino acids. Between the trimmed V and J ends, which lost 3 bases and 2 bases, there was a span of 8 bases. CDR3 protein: CASSFDPTYEQYF. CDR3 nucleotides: TGTGCCAGCAGTTTCGACCCGACCTACGAGCAGTACTTC.

For the CDR3, the DNA is TGTGCCACCAGCAGAGACGGGCAGGGGAGAAATCAGCCCCAGCATTTT. As protein: CATSRDGQGRNQPQHF. The J gene is TRBJ1-5, the V gene TRBV15, with D perhaps matching TRBD1 (6 bases). V gave up 0 bases and J gave up 4 bases, with 13 bases separating them. Per the germline V gene, CDR1 is LNHNV and CDR2 is YYDKDF (reference sequence). The CDR3 sequence is 16 residues long.